This T cell receptor (beta chain) was sequenced in a study of cytomegalovirus exposure and HLA in healthy donors. Whole-study findings and limits: The authors confirmed in vitro that three CMV-associated chains were specific for CMV antigens. Accounts indicate the classifier identified cytomegalovirus status with strong specificity and sensitivity.

Clones were read by immunoSEQ multiplex PCR, and TCRdb kept only the in-frame ones, dropping some. The sample has 150,000 to 200,000 clones; 80% to 85% are singletons. The germline V gene has CDR1 LNHDA and CDR2 SQIVND (reference sequence). V gave up 3 bases and J gave up 7 bases, with 9 bases separating them. This CDR3 region has 13 residues. As regards this clone: Its antigen is currently unknown.

This TCR derives from a woman aged 18-29 years in good health and CMV-seropositive. This chain uses TRBV19 with TRBJ2-2, with a possible D match to TRBD1 (6 bases). Sample: PBMCs. CDR3 sequence: CASSINRVGELFF. DNA for the CDR3: TGTGCCAGTAGTATTAACAGGGTCGGGGAGCTGTTTTTT.